Listed here is a single T cell receptor beta chain. The CDR3 contains 15 residues. CDR1 and CDR2 (germline): SGHRS, YFSETQ. Trimming took 6 bases from V and 5 from J; bases not matched to a gene: 12. Moderate-to-severe activity, with CAS ≥3, NOSPECS ≥4 and duration under 3 months, characterized the donors with ophthalmopathy. This entry is derived from a study of Graves' ophthalmopathy and Graves' hyperthyroidism. Using RNA transcripts, the TCR beta CDR3 regions were amplified. Investigators did first-round RT-PCR with HTBI primers, then second-round multiplex PCR. MiXCR, run by TCRdb on the multiplex PCR reads, gives a single entry per CDR3 protein. Here the sample spans around 600,000 distinct CDR3 sequences, over 40% being singletons.

The rearrangement uses TRBV5-1 and TRBJ2-7, with 9 bases identical to TRBD1. The source of this sequence is an adult man with Graves' ophthalmopathy. The sequenced sample consisted of peripheral blood. CDR3 protein: CASTPWGQGSDEQYF. CDR3 in DNA: TGCGCCAGCACCCCGTGGGGACAGGGTTCCGACGAGCAGTACTTC.